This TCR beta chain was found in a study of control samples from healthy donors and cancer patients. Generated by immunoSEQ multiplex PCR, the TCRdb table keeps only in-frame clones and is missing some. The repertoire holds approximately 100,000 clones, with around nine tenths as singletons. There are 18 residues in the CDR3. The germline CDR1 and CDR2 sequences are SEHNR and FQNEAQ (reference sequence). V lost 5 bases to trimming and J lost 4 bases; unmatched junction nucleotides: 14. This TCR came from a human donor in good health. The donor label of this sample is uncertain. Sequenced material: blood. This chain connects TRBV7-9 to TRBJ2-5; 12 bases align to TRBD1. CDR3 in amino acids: CASSVVTSGTGGPETQYF. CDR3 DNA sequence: TGTGCCAGCAGCGTCGTAACCTCGGGGACAGGGGGCCCAGAGACCCAGTACTTC.